The clone carrying this T cell receptor (beta chain) has just one count. The antigen remains undetermined. These data are taken from a study of radiation and T cells in renal cell carcinoma. Overall study context: Nephrectomy followed 15 Gy stereotactic body radiation by 4 weeks. Whole-study results and caveats: Baseline intratumoral clonotype presence is unknown without pretreatment biopsies.

Using immunoSEQ multiplex PCR, the repertoire was profiled, and TCRdb retains in-frame clones only, with some absent. The table has about 130,000 clones, nearly 90% seen once. Germline V gene data show CDR1 as SGDLS and CDR2 as YYNGEE. The CDR3 loop spans 17 amino acids. Between the trimmed V and J ends, which lost 0 bases and 4 bases, there was a span of 17 bases. Described time point: baseline pretreatment blood. As for treatment: 15 Gy SBRT to primary tumor, nephrectomy 4 weeks later. Serial blood draws occurred at baseline and 2 and 4 weeks post-SBRT. This renal cell carcinoma was of the clear cell type.

This specimen was blood, taken from a patient whose treatment included radiotherapy and nephrectomy. The origin of this receptor is a woman between 45 and 65 years old with renal cell carcinoma. V and J are TRBV9 and TRBJ1-3, with D hard to call. The CDR3 bases are TGTGCCAGCAGCGTAGTCCCTGCTGCTGGGCTGGGAAACACCATATATTTT. Encoded protein: CASSVVPAAGLGNTIYF.